These T cell receptor beta chains were read from a single sample in a study of T cells in Graves' hyperthyroidism and ophthalmopathy. One entry per CDR3 protein, called by TCRdb with MiXCR from the multiplex PCR reads. Altogether around 700,000 distinct CDR3 sequences are present, roughly a sixth being singletons, with the ten largest covering 16%. The sequenced sample was blood. The receptor source for this set is a woman aged 45-65 years with Graves' hyperthyroidism that later progressed to Graves' ophthalmopathy. Each CDR3 is given with its conserved first and last residue. A D gene is named only where the DNA matches it firmly. Clone size is given for some rows only: seen once, a few or many times, or a class if the clone is expanded.

TRBJ1-1 | NA | TRBV10-1 | many | TGCGCCAGCAGTGAGTCAAGGGATTTGGGGACTGAAGCTTTCTTT | CASSESRDLGTEAFF
TRBJ2-3 | NA | TRBV2 | few | TGTGCCAGCAATCAGCCAGATACGCAGTATTTT | CASNQPDTQYF
TRBJ1-2 | NA | TRBV27 | few | TGTGCCAGCAGTTTGATGGTCGAGGGCAGGGCGGATGGCTACACCTTC | CASSLMVEGRADGYTF
TRBJ2-1 | NA | TRBV7-9 | NA | TGTGCCAGCAGCTTAGAAGTGACCCCCAATGAGCAGTTCTTC | CASSLEVTPNEQFF
TRBJ2-2 | TRBD1 | TRBV12-3/TRBV12-4 | few | TGTGCCAGCAGGAACCGGGACAGGGGGCTTCACGGGGAGCTGTTTTTT | CASRNRDRGLHGELFF
TRBJ2-3 | TRBD2 | TRBV5-6 | many | TGTGCCAGCAGCGGGACTAGCGGGGGGGCCGGAGATACGCAGTATTTT | CASSGTSGGAGDTQYF
TRBJ2-3 | NA | TRBV5-1 | few | TGCGCCAGCAGCTCGTCGATCACTAGGACAGATACGCAGTATTTT | CASSSSITRTDTQYF
TRBJ1-4 | TRBD1 | TRBV20-1 | once | TGCAGTGCTCCCGGGACAGTCGGCGAAAAACTGTTTTTT | CSAPGTVGEKLFF
TRBJ2-1 | NA | TRBV3-1 | many | TGTGCCAGCAGCGCAAGATCTTTGGACAGCCATGAGCAGTTCTTC | CASSARSLDSHEQFF
TRBJ2-1 | TRBD2 | TRBV3-1 | NA | TGTGCCAGCAGCCAAGATGAGGCGACTAGCGGGGGGTGGAATGAGCAGTTCTTC | CASSQDEATSGGWNEQFF
TRBJ2-1 | TRBD2 | TRBV29-1 | few | TGCAGCGTCGGGAGGAGGACGGCGGGTGATGAGCAGTTCTTC | CSVGRRTAGDEQFF
TRBJ2-3 | TRBD2 | TRBV20-1 | many | TGCAGTGCTAGAATGCTAGCGGGGTTAGGAGATACGCAGTATTTT | CSARMLAGLGDTQYF
TRBJ2-2 | TRBD2 | TRBV11-2 | few | TGTGCCAGCAGCTTAGGGGTTGGTAGCGGGGGGGCGAACACCGGGGAGCTGTTTTTT | CASSLGVGSGGANTGELFF
TRBJ1-1 | NA | TRBV20-1 | many | TGCAGTGCTAGAGATAAGGGGACGAACACTGAAGCTTTCTTT | CSARDKGTNTEAFF
TRBJ2-3 | NA | TRBV18 | few | TGTGCCAGCTCACCAACGGCGGCAGGGGCAAACACAGATACGCAGTATTTT | CASSPTAAGANTDTQYF
TRBJ2-7 | NA | TRBV18 | many | TGTGCCAGCTCACCATCCGGCCCGGCGGACCACGAGCAGTACTTC | CASSPSGPADHEQYF
TRBJ2-4 | NA | TRBV25-1 | NA | TGTGCCAGCAGTGAAAGGGGAGACCCGGCCAAAAACATTCAGTACTTC | CASSERGDPAKNIQYF
TRBJ2-1 | NA | TRBV11-2 | many | TGTGCCAGCAGCTTACTCCCGTCTAGCTCCATCAACTACAATGAGCAGTTCTTC | CASSLLPSSSINYNEQFF
TRBJ1-3 | TRBD1 | TRBV18 | many | TGTGCCAGCTCACCGGGGACAGACCCGACCTCTGGAAACACCATATATTTT | CASSPGTDPTSGNTIYF
TRBJ1-6 | NA | TRBV6-2/TRBV6-3 | NA | TGTGCCAGCAGAATCCGACGAGCTGAATCACCCCTCCACTTT | CASRIRRAESPLHF
TRBJ2-1 | TRBD2 | TRBV10-1 | few | TGCGCCAGCAGCGCGGGGGTCCACAACAATGAGCAGTTCTTC | CASSAGVHNNEQFF
TRBJ1-5 | NA | TRBV5-5 | NA | TGTGCCAGCAGCTGGGGGGGTGCAGGGTTCGGTCAGCCCCAGCATTTT | CASSWGGAGFGQPQHF
TRBJ2-5 | TRBD2 | TRBV7-2 | many | TGTGCCAGCAGCCCGCGGGGGGGGGGAGCGGAGACCCAGTACTTC | CASSPRGGGAETQYF
TRBJ1-2 | NA | TRBV5-6 | NA | TGTGCCAGCAGCCGTGACTCTGGGAGTAACTATGGCTACACCTTC | CASSRDSGSNYGYTF
TRBJ2-2 | TRBD1 | TRBV6-1 | NA | TGTGCCAGCAGGGGTTCCGGGACAGGAGCCTTGAACACCGGGGAGCTGTTTTTT | CASRGSGTGALNTGELFF
TRBJ1-1 | NA | TRBV5-6 | many | TGTGCCAGCCGGTGGGCGAACGAGGGAACTGAAGCTTTCTTT | CASRWANEGTEAFF
TRBJ1-3 | NA | TRBV9 | few | TGTGCCAGCGGGGAGGCTTCTGGAAACACCATATATTTT | CASGEASGNTIYF
TRBJ2-5 | NA | TRBV7-9 | many | TGTGCCAGCAGTCCTAGCGGTTCAGGGGGAGAGACCCAGTACTTC | CASSPSGSGGETQYF
TRBJ1-1 | NA | TRBV2 | many | TGTGCCAGCAGCTGGGGGAACACTGAAGCTTTCTTT | CASSWGNTEAFF
TRBJ2-5 | NA | TRBV18 | many | TGTGCCAGCTCACCGGACAGCCAAGAGACCCAGTACTTC | CASSPDSQETQYF
TRBJ1-2 | NA | TRBV20-1 | many | TGCAGTGCTAGGTTGAGGAAGGACAGCCGGGTGTGGGGCTACACCTTC | CSARLRKDSRVWGYTF
TRBJ2-5 | NA | TRBV5-4 | NA | TGTGCCAGCAGCTTGGCCGGGCTACAAGAGACCCAGTACTTC | CASSLAGLQETQYF
TRBJ1-1 | TRBD1 | TRBV15 | few | TGTGCCACCAGCAGACTAACAGGGGACACTGAAGCTTTCTTT | CATSRLTGDTEAFF
TRBJ2-7 | TRBD2 | TRBV18 | many | TGTGCCAGCTCACCACCGGGGGGGGGGTCCTCCTACGAGCAGTACTTC | CASSPPGGGSSYEQYF
TRBJ2-3 | TRBD2 | TRBV7-2 | few | TGTGCCAGCAGCTTACGACTAGCGGGACCCACAGATACGCAGTATTTT | CASSLRLAGPTDTQYF
TRBJ2-5 | TRBD2 | TRBV7-3 | many | TGTGCCAGCAGCCAGGGACTAGCGGCCCAAGAGACCCAGTACTTC | CASSQGLAAQETQYF
TRBJ2-3 | NA | TRBV19 | few | TGTGCCAGTAGTACCACCGGGAGAGGCACAGATACGCAGTATTTT | CASSTTGRGTDTQYF
TRBJ1-2 | TRBD1 | TRBV9 | few | TGTGCCAGCAGCGTAGGGGACAGGGGATTTGATGGCTACACCTTC | CASSVGDRGFDGYTF
TRBJ2-3 | TRBD1 | TRBV5-1 | NA | TGCGCCAGCAGCTTCTGGGACAGGGGCACAGATCCGCAGTATTTT | CASSFWDRGTDPQYF
TRBJ2-3 | NA | TRBV11-3 | NA | TGTGCCAGCAGCCGGCGGGCCCCAGCAGATACGCAGTATTTT | CASSRRAPADTQYF
TRBJ1-2 | TRBD1 | TRBV12-3/TRBV12-4 | many | TGTGCCAGCAGTCAATGGACAGGGAGCGGCTACACCTTC | CASSQWTGSGYTF